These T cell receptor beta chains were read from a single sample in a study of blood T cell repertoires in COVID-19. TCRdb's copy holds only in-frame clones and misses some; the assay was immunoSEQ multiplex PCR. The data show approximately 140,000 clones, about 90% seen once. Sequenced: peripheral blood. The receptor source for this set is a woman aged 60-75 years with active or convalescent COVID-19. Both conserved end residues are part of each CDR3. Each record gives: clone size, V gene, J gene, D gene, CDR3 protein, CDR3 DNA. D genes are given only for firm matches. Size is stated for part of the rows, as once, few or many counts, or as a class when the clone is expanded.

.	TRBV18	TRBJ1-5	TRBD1	CASSPSDRVDQPQHF	TGTGCCAGCTCACCATCAGACAGGGTGGATCAGCCCCAGCATTTT
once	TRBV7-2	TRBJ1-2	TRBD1	CASSRDSNYGYTF	TGTGCCAGCAGCCGGGACAGTAACTATGGCTACACCTTC
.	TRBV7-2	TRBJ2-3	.	CASSLVGAGGPTDTQYF	TGTGCCAGCAGCTTAGTAGGGGCAGGGGGGCCCACAGATACGCAGTATTTT
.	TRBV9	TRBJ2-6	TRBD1	CASSVGGQGAGGANVLTF	TGTGCCAGCAGCGTAGGGGGACAGGGGGCAGGTGGGGCCAACGTCCTGACTTTC
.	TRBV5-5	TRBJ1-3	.	CASSLMGHTSDRARNTIYF	TGTGCCAGCAGCTTGATGGGACATACCTCTGACCGAGCGAGAAACACCATATATTTT
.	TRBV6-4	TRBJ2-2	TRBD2	CASKRGDTGELFF	TGTGCCAGCAAACGGGGGGACACCGGGGAGCTGTTTTTT
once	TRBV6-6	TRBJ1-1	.	CATRGLNTEAFF	TGTGCCACAAGGGGCCTGAACACTGAAGCTTTCTTT
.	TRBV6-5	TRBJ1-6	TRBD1	CASSYTGDLYNSPLHF	TGTGCCAGCAGTTACACAGGGGATCTTTATAATTCACCCCTCCACTTT
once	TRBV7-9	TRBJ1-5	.	CASSLGARLDSSNQPQHF	TGTGCCAGCAGCTTAGGGGCCAGACTGGACAGCTCCAATCAGCCCCAGCATTTT
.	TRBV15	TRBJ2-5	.	CATSSNRGGRETQYF	TGTGCCACCAGCAGTAACAGGGGGGGCAGGGAGACCCAGTACTTC
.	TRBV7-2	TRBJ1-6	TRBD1	CASSAGTDNSPLHF	TGTGCCAGCAGCGCCGGGACAGATAATTCACCCCTCCACTTT
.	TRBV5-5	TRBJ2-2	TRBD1	CASSPGGSHTGELFF	TGTGCCAGCAGCCCAGGGGGCTCGCACACCGGGGAGCTGTTTTTT
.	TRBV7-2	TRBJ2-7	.	CASSGGAGSYEQYF	TGTGCCAGCAGCGGGGGGGCGGGATCCTACGAGCAGTACTTC
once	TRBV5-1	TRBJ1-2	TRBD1	CASSLSAGTDYGYTF	TGCGCCAGCAGCTTGTCTGCGGGGACAGATTATGGCTACACCTTC
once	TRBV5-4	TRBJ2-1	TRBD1	CASSVGQGGPNEQFF	TGTGCCAGCAGCGTGGGACAGGGGGGGCCTAATGAGCAGTTCTTC
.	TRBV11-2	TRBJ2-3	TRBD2	CASSSGTSAGVDTQYF	TGTGCCAGCAGCTCAGGGACTAGCGCGGGGGTAGATACGCAGTATTTT
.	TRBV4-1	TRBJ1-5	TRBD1	CASSLSDRINQPQHF	TGCGCCAGCAGCTTATCGGACAGGATCAATCAGCCCCAGCATTTT
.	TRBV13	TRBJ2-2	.	CASSLGAGVTGELFF	TGTGCCAGCAGCTTAGGTGCCGGGGTTACCGGGGAGCTGTTTTTT
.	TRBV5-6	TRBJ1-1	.	CASSLGGLLEAFF	TGTGCCAGCAGCTTGGGGGGACTCCTTGAAGCTTTCTTT
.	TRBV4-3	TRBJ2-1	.	CASSQVASNEQFF	TGCGCCAGCAGCCAAGTGGCTAGCAATGAGCAGTTCTTC
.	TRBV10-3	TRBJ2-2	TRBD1	CASGDRETNTGELFF	TGTGCCAGTGGGGACAGGGAGACGAACACCGGGGAGCTGTTTTTT
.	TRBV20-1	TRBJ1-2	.	CSAPAGYGYTF	TGCAGTGCCCCCGCCGGCTATGGCTACACCTTC
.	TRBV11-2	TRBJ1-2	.	CASSPGGVRSGYTF	TGTGCCAGCAGCCCCGGTGGCGTACGGAGTGGCTACACCTTC
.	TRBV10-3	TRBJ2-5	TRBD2	CATAPGEGRETQYF	TGTGCCACCGCCCCCGGGGAGGGGAGAGAGACCCAGTACTTC
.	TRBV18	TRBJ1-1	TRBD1	CASSTGVGAEAFF	TGTGCCAGCTCTACAGGGGTAGGGGCTGAAGCTTTCTTT
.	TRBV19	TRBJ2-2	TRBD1	CASRTGGAGELFF	TGTGCCAGCAGGACAGGGGGGGCCGGGGAGCTGTTTTTT
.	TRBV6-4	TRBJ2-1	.	CASSRGGGSNNEQFF	TGTGCCAGCAGTCGAGGGGGGGGATCTAACAATGAGCAGTTCTTC
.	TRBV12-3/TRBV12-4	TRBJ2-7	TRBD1	CASRRQGSGEQYF	TGTGCCAGCAGACGACAGGGAAGTGGCGAGCAGTACTTC
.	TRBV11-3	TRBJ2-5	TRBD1	CASSPGQAKWETQYF	TGTGCCAGCAGTCCAGGACAGGCCAAGTGGGAGACCCAGTACTTC
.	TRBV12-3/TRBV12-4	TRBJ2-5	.	CASSFEMEETQYF	TGTGCCAGCAGTTTTGAGATGGAAGAGACCCAGTACTTC
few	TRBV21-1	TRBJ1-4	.	CASSRDIEKLFF	TGTGCCAGCAGCCGGGACATTGAAAAACTGTTTTTT
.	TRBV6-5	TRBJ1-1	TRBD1	CASSYQTGGNTEAFF	TGTGCCAGCAGTTACCAGACAGGGGGGAACACTGAAGCTTTCTTT
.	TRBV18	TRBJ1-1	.	CASSPPGGWGTEAFF	TGTGCCAGCTCACCACCGGGAGGCTGGGGCACTGAAGCTTTCTTT
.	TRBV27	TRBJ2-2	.	CASSLSLQVYTGELFF	TGTGCCAGCAGTTTAAGTCTCCAGGTTTACACCGGGGAGCTGTTTTTT
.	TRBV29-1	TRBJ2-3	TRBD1	CSVAEPDRVNTDTQYF	TGCAGCGTTGCGGAACCGGACAGGGTTAACACAGATACGCAGTATTTT
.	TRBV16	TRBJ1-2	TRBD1	CASSLSSTGGYTF	TGTGCCAGCAGCCTCTCCTCGACAGGGGGCTACACCTTC
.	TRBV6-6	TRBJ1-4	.	CASRIDRIEKLFF	TGTGCCAGCAGGATAGACAGGATTGAAAAACTGTTTTTT